This is a list of T cell receptor beta chains from one sample in a study of T cell responses to AZD1222 COVID-19 vaccine. Clones were read by immunoSEQ multiplex PCR, and TCRdb kept only the in-frame ones, dropping some. The data hold 90,000 or so clones, with around 90% observed a single time. The sequenced sample was peripheral blood, obtained on day 0 of AZD1222 vaccination. These receptors all come from an adult in good health. Both conserved end residues are part of each CDR3. The D gene is left open where the match is weak. Clone size is stated in some rows and not others, as once, few, many or a class when expanded.

d_call clone_size j_call v_call cdr3_nt cdr3_aa
TRBD2 - TRBJ2-7 TRBV19 TGTGCCAGTAGTGCCCTGGGACTAGCGGGGGTAGACGAGCAGTACTTC CASSALGLAGVDEQYF
- - TRBJ2-1 TRBV9 TGTGCCAGCAGCTTCGACACAAGATCCTACAATGAGCAGTTCTTC CASSFDTRSYNEQFF
- - TRBJ1-1 TRBV12-3/TRBV12-4 TGTGCCAGCAGTTTCTCCCAGGGAGTACCTTTCTTT CASSFSQGVPFF
TRBD2 - TRBJ2-3 TRBV3-1/TRBV3-2 TGTGCCAGCAGCATGACTAGCGGGGGCCACACAGATACGCAGTATTTT CASSMTSGGHTDTQYF
- - TRBJ1-4 TRBV25-1 TGTGCCAGCATGGGGGAAACTAATGAAAAACTGTTTTTT CASMGETNEKLFF
- - TRBJ1-1 TRBV7-9 TGTGCCAGCAGCTTCCTCGTCGGACTTGAAGCTTTCTTT CASSFLVGLEAFF
- - TRBJ2-1 TRBV2 TGTGCCAGCAGTGGTGGTAGCGGATTGCAGTTCTTC CASSGGSGLQFF
TRBD1 - TRBJ2-1 TRBV24-1 TGTGCCACCAGTGACTCCGGGACAGGGGACAATGAGCAGTTCTTC CATSDSGTGDNEQFF
- - TRBJ2-6 TRBV4-2 TGTGCCAGCAGCCAAGGGGGGTCCTCTGGGGCCAACGTCCTGACTTTC CASSQGGSSGANVLTF
- - TRBJ1-1 TRBV7-9 TGTGCCAGCAGCTTCGGACAGACCTTAAACACTGAAGCTTTCTTT CASSFGQTLNTEAFF
TRBD2 once TRBJ2-1 TRBV3-1/TRBV3-2 TGTGCCAGCAGCCGGCCCCGGACGGGACTAGCGGAGCCTTACAATGAGCAGTTCTTC CASSRPRTGLAEPYNEQFF
TRBD1 - TRBJ2-2 TRBV3-1/TRBV3-2 TGTGCCAGCAGCCCGCGAGAGACAGGGTCGGGCACCGGGGAGCTGTTTTTT CASSPRETGSGTGELFF
- - TRBJ2-4 TRBV19 TGTGCCAGTAGTAGGGACGGATTCAAAAACATTCAGTACTTC CASSRDGFKNIQYF
TRBD1 - TRBJ1-2 TRBV5-1 TGCGCCAGCAGGCCCAACAGGGGGCCAGGCTACACCTTC CASRPNRGPGYTF
- - TRBJ2-5 TRBV3-1/TRBV3-2 TGTGCCAGCAGCCGGGGTGCACAAGAGACCCAGTACTTC CASSRGAQETQYF
- - TRBJ2-1 TRBV7-9 TGTGCCAGCACCCTCCTTTCGAGCGGTCTCAATGAGCAGTTCTTC CASTLLSSGLNEQFF
- - TRBJ1-2 TRBV29-1 TGCAGCGTCGCTAAGGTCGTTAACTATGGCTACACCTTC CSVAKVVNYGYTF
- - TRBJ2-7 TRBV7-6 TGTGCCAGCAGCAACCCGACTGGGGACTACGAGCAGTACTTC CASSNPTGDYEQYF
- - TRBJ1-1 TRBV7-9 TGTGCCAGCAGCTTAGCCCAGGGGAGGACTGAAGCTTTCTTT CASSLAQGRTEAFF
- - TRBJ1-2 TRBV12-3/TRBV12-4 TGTGCCAGCAGTTTAGGGACGGGCTATGGCTACACCTTC CASSLGTGYGYTF
TRBD2 - TRBJ2-1 TRBV18 TGTGCCAGCTCACCATACAGCGGGAGTTACAATGAGCAGTTCTTC CASSPYSGSYNEQFF
- - TRBJ1-1 TRBV3-1/TRBV3-2 TGTGCCAGCAGCCAAGAAAGAATCAACACTGAAGCTTTCTTT CASSQERINTEAFF
TRBD1 - TRBJ1-1 TRBV6-5 TGTGCCAGCAGTTACACAGGGGGCTATCGGTATACTGAAGCTTTCTTT CASSYTGGYRYTEAFF
TRBD1 - TRBJ2-7 TRBV10-3 TGTGCCATCAGTGCGTTTGGTCAGGGGGCCTACGAGCAGTACTTC CAISAFGQGAYEQYF
- - TRBJ2-5 TRBV19 TGTGCCAGTAGACAACAGGGAGGTGAGGAGACCCAGTACTTC CASRQQGGEETQYF
TRBD1 - TRBJ1-2 TRBV4-2 TGTGCCAGCAGCAAAGGACAGGGGGATGGCTACACCTTC CASSKGQGDGYTF
- - TRBJ2-3 TRBV5-1 TGCGCCAGCAGCTTGGCGGGTACAGATACGCAGTATTTT CASSLAGTDTQYF
- - TRBJ1-3 TRBV5-1 TGCGCCAGCAGCTTGGAGGGGGTCGGAAACACCATATATTTT CASSLEGVGNTIYF
TRBD1 - TRBJ1-2 TRBV5-1 TGCGCCAGCAGCCGGGAGGGACAGGGGGTTGTCTATGGCTACACCTTC CASSREGQGVVYGYTF
- once TRBJ2-1 TRBV9 TGTGCCAGCAGCGTATATGATGAGCAGTTCTTC CASSVYDEQFF
- once TRBJ1-2 TRBV2 TGTGCCAGCAGTGACCAACAGGTATTCAACTATGGCTACACCTTC CASSDQQVFNYGYTF
TRBD1 - TRBJ1-1 TRBV2 TGTGCCAGCTGGGACAGGGGAATGACTGAAGCTTTCTTT CASWDRGMTEAFF
- once TRBJ1-4 TRBV2 TGTGCCAGCAGTGAACCCAGATCGCATGAAAAACTGTTTTTT CASSEPRSHEKLFF
- - TRBJ1-5 TRBV14 TGTGCCAGCAGCCAAGGTCAGAATCAGCCCCAGCATTTT CASSQGQNQPQHF
- - TRBJ2-5 TRBV14 TGTGCCAGCACCTACAGGAACCAAGAGACCCAGTACTTC CASTYRNQETQYF